Shown below are 11 T cell receptor beta chains from a single sample sequenced in a study of shared clonotypes between healthy human individuals. The data were produced by immunoSEQ multiplex PCR, yet TCRdb's version contains in-frame clones alone and is incomplete. The table lists about 2 million clones, 90% to 95% of them singletons. The sample comprised naive CD4+ T cells sorted from blood. The sample's subset: CD45RA+ positively selected. These receptors came from a man aged 18-30 years in good health.

CDR3 residues: CASSVWTVTDTQYF. As DNA, the CDR3 is TGCGCCAGCAGCGTTTGGACCGTAACAGATACGCAGTATTTT. The chain joins TRBV5-1 to TRBJ2-3; no clear D gene. In germline, CDR1 is SGHRS, CDR2 YFSETQ. This CDR3 contains 14 residues. With 4 bases removed from V and 3 bases from J, the gap between germline ends came to 12 bases. The variable domain in full, completed from reference TRBV5-1 and TRBJ2-3, reads KAGVTQTPRYLIKTRGQQVTLSCSPISGHRSVSWYQQTPGQGLQFLFEYFSETQRNKGNFPGRFSGRQFSNSRSEMNVSTLELGDSALYLCASSVWTVTDTQYFGPGTRLTVL.

The chain joins TRBV7-8 to TRBJ2-5; D is uncertain. Germline CDR1 and CDR2: SGHVS and FQNEAQ. The V and J ends lost 5 bases and 3 bases respectively, with 13 bases between them. There are 14 residues in the CDR3. CDR3 nucleotides: TGTGCCAGCAGCCCAGTCCGGGCTAAAGAGACCCAGTACTTC. Its protein product is CASSPVRAKETQYF.

CDR3 nucleotide sequence: TGTGCCAGCTCACCACCCGGGGGGATACTTCTCTACGAGCAGTACTTC. Protein sequence: CASSPPGGILLYEQYF. This chain uses TRBV18 with TRBJ2-7; 7 bases match TRBD2. CDR3 length: 16 amino acids. V dropped 0 bases and J dropped 3; count of bases not matched to a gene: 8. CDR1 and CDR2 from the germline V gene are KGHSH and LQKENI.

The chain carries TRBV30 and TRBJ1-4; 8 bases align to TRBD1. The germline V gene has CDR1 GTSNPN and CDR2 SVGIG (reference sequence). This CDR3 is 15 amino acids long. The J segment lost 6 bases and the V segment lost 2 bases, leaving 8 bases of the junction unmatched. CDR3 region: CAWSLGQGLYEKLFF. The CDR3 DNA reads as TGTGCCTGGAGTCTTGGACAGGGACTTTATGAAAAACTGTTTTTT.

V usage is TRBV30 and J usage is TRBJ1-2; D is uncertain. CDR3 length equals 16 residues. The germline CDR1 and CDR2 sequences are GTSNPN and SVGIG (reference sequence). V lost 4 bases and J 7 bases, leaving 25 bases between the germline ends. As DNA, the CDR3 is TGTGCCTGGAATGACCTCTCCCCGCTTCCCCTCAGTGGCTACACCTTC. Protein: CAWNDLSPLPLSGYTF.

V usage is TRBV19 and J usage is TRBJ1-1, with D perhaps TRBD1 (6 bases). Trimming took 3 bases from V and 0 from J, leaving 11 bases between them. Germline loops: CDR1 LNHDA, CDR2 SQIVND (reference sequence). CDR3 length: 15 residues. CDR3 DNA: TGTGCCAGTAGTATGGCAACAGGGATGAACACTGAAGCTTTCTTT. Residues: CASSMATGMNTEAFF.

To note about this clone: This sample also contains other DNA sequences that code for the same CDR3. The genes are TRBV5-6 and TRBJ1-1, with D hard to call. Trimming pared 0 bases from V and 5 bases from J, leaving 8 bases between. The length of the CDR3 is 13 residues. Germline loops: CDR1 SGHDT, CDR2 YYEEEE. CDR3 region: CASSLGGKTEAFF. The CDR3 DNA follows: TGTGCCAGCAGCTTGGGAGGGAAAACTGAAGCTTTCTTT.

V usage is TRBV4-2 and J usage is TRBJ2-3; TRBD1 matches 9 bases. The CDR3 has 17 residues. After removal of 0 bases from V and 2 bases from J, the junction contained 6 bases not matched to a gene. CDR1 LGHNA and CDR2 YNFKEQ come from the germline V gene. The CDR3 loop is CASSQDRTGAHTDTQYF. CDR3 DNA sequence: TGTGCCAGCAGCCAAGATCGGACAGGGGCTCACACAGATACGCAGTATTTT.

The V gene is TRBV5-1, the J gene TRBJ2-2; 7 bases fit TRBD1. The CDR3 is made up of 17 amino acids. V lost 7 bases and J lost 0; bases outside the gene matches: 12. Germline V gene lookup returns CDR1 SGHRS and CDR2 YFSETQ. Here the CDR3 DNA reads TGCGCCAGCGACGAGACAGGGTCGTTTGCGAACACCGGGGAGCTGTTTTTT. It yields the protein CASDETGSFANTGELFF.

This clone was observed once. The chain employs TRBV7-6 and TRBJ1-6, with no clear D. CDR3 size: 16 residues. The germline V gene encodes CDR1 SGHVS and CDR2 FNYEAQ. Trimming took 1 base from V and 6 from J, leaving 13 bases between them. CDR3 amino acids: CASSLGGRATNSPLHF. The CDR3 DNA is TGTGCCAGCAGCTTAGGAGGACGAGCAACTAATTCACCCCTCCACTTT.

The genes are TRBV7-2 and TRBJ2-3; D remains ambiguous. CDR1 and CDR2 from the germline V gene are SGHTA and FQGNSA. V was pared by 1 base and J by 12 bases, with 8 bases between. CDR3 length: 11 residues. The CDR3 here is CASSLDMSQYF. The CDR3 DNA sequence: TGTGCCAGCAGCTTAGATATGTCTCAGTATTTT.